This is a list of T cell receptor beta chains from one sample in a study of shared clonotypes between healthy human individuals. The table came from immunoSEQ multiplex PCR; TCRdb's copy has only in-frame clones and leaves some out. The sample records approximately 600,000 clones, roughly 96% being singletons. Sequencing input: naive CD8+ T cells sorted from blood. These receptors originate from a woman younger than 45 in good health. Each CDR3 is given with its conserved first and last residue. D genes are given only for firm matches. The size entry is marked missing in some rows and otherwise reads once, few, many or a size class.

>.|TRBJ1-4|.|TRBV5-6
CASRMSDRTNEKLFF
TGTGCCAGCAGGATGAGCGACAGGACTAATGAAAAACTGTTTTTT
>TRBD2|TRBJ2-1|once|TRBV4-1
CASSQESSGRAWRNEQFF
TGCGCCAGCAGCCAAGAGAGTAGCGGGAGGGCCTGGCGCAATGAGCAGTTCTTC
>.|TRBJ1-1|.|TRBV29-1
CSVGDADTEAFF
TGCAGCGTTGGAGACGCAGACACTGAAGCTTTCTTT
>.|TRBJ2-2|.|TRBV6-1
CASRSSGAAPGELFF
TGTGCCAGCAGATCCTCGGGAGCAGCCCCCGGGGAGCTGTTTTTT
>.|TRBJ2-7|.|TRBV4-2
CASSHGSGAYEQYF
TGTGCCAGCAGCCATGGTAGCGGCGCCTACGAGCAGTACTTC
>TRBD1|TRBJ1-5|.|TRBV28
CASSSLTGGFDQPQHF
TGTGCCAGCAGTTCCCTTACAGGGGGCTTTGATCAGCCCCAGCATTTT
>TRBD2|TRBJ2-7|.|TRBV28
CASSSREGPDEQYF
TGTGCCAGCTCCTCGAGGGAGGGCCCGGACGAGCAGTACTTC
>TRBD1|TRBJ1-5|once|TRBV6-6
CASSPRTGGSNQPQHF
TGTGCCAGCAGTCCGAGGACAGGGGGGAGCAATCAGCCCCAGCATTTT
>TRBD2|TRBJ2-5|.|TRBV25-1
CASSLAGGRETQYF
TGTGCCAGCAGTCTAGCGGGAGGGAGAGAGACCCAGTACTTC
>TRBD2|TRBJ2-1|.|TRBV4-1
CASSQIAGDNHNEQFF
TGCGCCAGCAGCCAAATCGCGGGAGACAACCACAATGAGCAGTTCTTC
>.|TRBJ2-7|.|TRBV27
CASSFGVSSYEQYF
TGTGCCAGCAGTTTTGGGGTTAGCTCCTACGAGCAGTACTTC
>TRBD1|TRBJ1-1|.|TRBV27
CASSLTAYRQGVFGYTEAFF
TGTGCCAGCAGTTTAACGGCTTATCGTCAGGGGGTATTCGGTTACACTGAAGCTTTCTTT
>.|TRBJ1-2|.|TRBV7-9
CASSSSLPLPGPNYGYTF
TGTGCCAGCAGCTCCAGCCTCCCCCTGCCGGGACCCAACTATGGCTACACCTTC
>.|TRBJ2-4|few|TRBV20-1
CSARLPYIQYF
TGCAGTGCTAGACTACCGTACATTCAGTACTTC
>.|TRBJ2-7|.|TRBV28
CASTSSGEQYF
TGTGCCAGCACCAGTTCGGGAGAGCAGTACTTC
>.|TRBJ1-5|.|TRBV2
CASSWTEGIQPQHF
TGTGCCAGCAGTTGGACAGAGGGAATCCAGCCCCAGCATTTT
>.|TRBJ2-5|.|TRBV28
CASSFFGEETQYF
TGTGCCAGCAGTTTTTTTGGGGAGGAGACCCAGTACTTC
>.|TRBJ2-7|once|TRBV27
CASKSSSYEQYF
TGTGCCAGCAAGAGCAGCTCCTACGAGCAGTACTTC
>TRBD1|TRBJ2-7|.|TRBV28
CASSLKQGAQRYEQYF
TGTGCCAGCAGTTTAAAACAGGGGGCGCAACGCTACGAGCAGTACTTC
>.|TRBJ1-5|.|TRBV27
CASRSLREGQPQHF
TGTGCCAGCAGATCCCTGAGAGAAGGACAGCCCCAGCATTTT
>TRBD2|TRBJ2-1|.|TRBV27
CASSIWAAGGSEQFF
TGTGCCAGCAGTATCTGGGCGGCCGGGGGGAGTGAGCAGTTCTTC
>.|TRBJ1-5|.|TRBV23-1
CASSQRSVYSNQPQHF
TGCGCCAGCAGTCAACGGTCGGTCTATAGCAATCAGCCCCAGCATTTT
>.|TRBJ1-3|.|TRBV27
CASSLSAPGEGRHTIYF
TGTGCCAGCAGTTTATCGGCCCCAGGGGAGGGTAGGCACACCATATATTTT
>.|TRBJ2-7|.|TRBV28
CASSPGTSYEQYF
TGTGCCAGCAGTCCAGGGACTTCCTACGAGCAGTACTTC
>TRBD2|TRBJ2-2|.|TRBV7-9
CASSWGGSGELFF
TGTGCCAGCAGCTGGGGGGGATCCGGGGAGCTGTTTTTT
>TRBD1|TRBJ2-3|once|TRBV7-8
CASGQGETDTQYF
TGTGCCAGCGGACAGGGGGAAACAGATACGCAGTATTTT
>.|TRBJ2-7|.|TRBV5-5
CASSLGNSYEQYF
TGTGCCAGCAGCTTGGGCAACTCCTACGAGCAGTACTTC
>TRBD1|TRBJ1-1|.|TRBV2
CASSEVGAGGENTEAFF
TGTGCCAGCAGTGAGGTAGGGGCAGGGGGCGAGAACACTGAAGCTTTCTTT
>TRBD1|TRBJ1-4|.|TRBV28
CASGDRGRPELFF
TGTGCCAGCGGGGACAGGGGGCGGCCGGAACTGTTTTTT